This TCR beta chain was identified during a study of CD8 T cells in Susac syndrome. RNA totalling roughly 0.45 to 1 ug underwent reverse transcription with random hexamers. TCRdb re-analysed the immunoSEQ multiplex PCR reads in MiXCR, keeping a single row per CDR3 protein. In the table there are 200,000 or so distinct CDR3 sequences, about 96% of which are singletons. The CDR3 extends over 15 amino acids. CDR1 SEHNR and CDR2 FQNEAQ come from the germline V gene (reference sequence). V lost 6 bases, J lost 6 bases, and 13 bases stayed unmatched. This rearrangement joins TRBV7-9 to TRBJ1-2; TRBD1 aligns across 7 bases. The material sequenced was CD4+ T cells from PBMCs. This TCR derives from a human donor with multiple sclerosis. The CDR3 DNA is TGTGCCAGCAGTGGGGGACAGACACTCTTCAATGGCTACACCTTC. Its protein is CASSGGQTLFNGYTF.